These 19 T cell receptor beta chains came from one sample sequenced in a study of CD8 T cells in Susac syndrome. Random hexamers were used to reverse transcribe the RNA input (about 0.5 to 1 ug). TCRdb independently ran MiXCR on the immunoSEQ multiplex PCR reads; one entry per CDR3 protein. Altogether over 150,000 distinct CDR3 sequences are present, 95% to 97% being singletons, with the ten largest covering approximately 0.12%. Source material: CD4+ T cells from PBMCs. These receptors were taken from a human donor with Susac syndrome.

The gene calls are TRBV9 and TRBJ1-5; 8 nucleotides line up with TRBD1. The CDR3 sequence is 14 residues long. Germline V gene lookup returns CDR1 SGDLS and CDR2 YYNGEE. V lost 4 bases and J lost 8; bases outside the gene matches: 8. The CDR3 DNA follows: TGTGCCAGCAGCCCAGGACAGGGTAGGGAGCCCCAGCATTTT. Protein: CASSPGQGREPQHF.

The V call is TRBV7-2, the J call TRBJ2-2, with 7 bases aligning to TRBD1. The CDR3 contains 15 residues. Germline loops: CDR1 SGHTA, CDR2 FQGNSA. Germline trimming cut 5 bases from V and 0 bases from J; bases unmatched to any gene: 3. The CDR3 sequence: CASSPGTANTGELFF. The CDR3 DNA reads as TGTGCCAGCAGCCCCGGGACAGCGAACACCGGGGAGCTGTTTTTT.

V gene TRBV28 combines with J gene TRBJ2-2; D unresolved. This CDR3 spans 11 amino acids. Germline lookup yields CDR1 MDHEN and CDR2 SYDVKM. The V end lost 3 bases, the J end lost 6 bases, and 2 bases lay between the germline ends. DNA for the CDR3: TGTGCCAGCAGTTTCCCCGGGGAGCTGTTTTTT. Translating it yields CASSFPGELFF. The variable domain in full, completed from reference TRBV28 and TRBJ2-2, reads DVKVTQSSRYLVKRTGEKVFLECVQDMDHENMFWYRQDPGLGLRLIYFSYDVKMKEKGDIPEGYSVSREKKERFSLILESASTNQTSMYLCASSFPGELFFGEGSRLTVL.

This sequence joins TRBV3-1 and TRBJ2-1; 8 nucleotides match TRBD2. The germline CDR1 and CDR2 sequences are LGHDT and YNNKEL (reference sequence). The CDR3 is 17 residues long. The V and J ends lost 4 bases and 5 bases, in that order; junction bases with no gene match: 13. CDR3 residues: CASSPDYGTRANNEQFF. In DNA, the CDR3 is TGTGCCAGCAGCCCTGATTACGGGACTAGGGCAAACAATGAGCAGTTCTTC.

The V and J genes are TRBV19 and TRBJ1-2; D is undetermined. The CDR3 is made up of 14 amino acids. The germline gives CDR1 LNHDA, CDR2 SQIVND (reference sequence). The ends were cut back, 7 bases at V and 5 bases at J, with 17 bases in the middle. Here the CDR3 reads CASKTGSTGYGYTF. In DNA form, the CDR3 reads TGTGCCAGTAAGACCGGATCCACCGGTTATGGCTACACCTTC.

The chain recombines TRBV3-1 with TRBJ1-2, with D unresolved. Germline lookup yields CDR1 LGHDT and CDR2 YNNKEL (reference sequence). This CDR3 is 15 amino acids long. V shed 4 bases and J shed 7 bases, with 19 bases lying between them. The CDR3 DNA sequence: TGTGCCAGCAGCCTGGACTACTCAATAGAGGGTGGCTACACCTTC. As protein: CASSLDYSIEGGYTF.

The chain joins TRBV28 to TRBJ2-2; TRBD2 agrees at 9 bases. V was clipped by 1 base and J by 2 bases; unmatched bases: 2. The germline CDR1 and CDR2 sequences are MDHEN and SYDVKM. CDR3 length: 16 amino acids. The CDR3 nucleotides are TGTGCCAGCAGTTTATCTAGCGGGACCAACACCGGGGAGCTGTTTTTT. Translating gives CASSLSSGTNTGELFF.

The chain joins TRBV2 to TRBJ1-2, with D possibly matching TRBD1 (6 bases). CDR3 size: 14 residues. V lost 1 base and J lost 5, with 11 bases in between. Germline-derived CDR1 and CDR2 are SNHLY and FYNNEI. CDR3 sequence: CASSEGRTVYGYTF. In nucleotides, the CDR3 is TGTGCCAGCAGTGAAGGGAGGACAGTTTATGGCTACACCTTC. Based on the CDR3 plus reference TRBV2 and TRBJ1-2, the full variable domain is EPEVTQTPSHQVTQMGQEVILRCVPISNHLYFYWYRQILGQKVEFLVSFYNNEISEKSEIFDDQFSVERPDGSNFTLKIRSTKLEDSAMYFCASSEGRTVYGYTFGSGTRLTVV.

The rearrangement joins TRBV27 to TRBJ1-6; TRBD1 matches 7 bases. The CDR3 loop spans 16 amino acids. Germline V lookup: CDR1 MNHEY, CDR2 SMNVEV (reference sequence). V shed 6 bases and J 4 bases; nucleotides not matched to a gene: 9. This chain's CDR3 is CASRPTGTAYNSPLHF. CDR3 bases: TGTGCCAGCAGACCCACCGGGACAGCTTATAATTCACCCCTCCACTTT.

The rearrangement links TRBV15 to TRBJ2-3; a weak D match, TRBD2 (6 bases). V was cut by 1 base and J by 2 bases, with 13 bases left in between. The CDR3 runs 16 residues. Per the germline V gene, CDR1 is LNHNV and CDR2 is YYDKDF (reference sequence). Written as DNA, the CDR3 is TGTGCCACCAGCAGAGGGAGGGATGGGTACACAGATACGCAGTATTTT. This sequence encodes CATSRGRDGYTDTQYF.

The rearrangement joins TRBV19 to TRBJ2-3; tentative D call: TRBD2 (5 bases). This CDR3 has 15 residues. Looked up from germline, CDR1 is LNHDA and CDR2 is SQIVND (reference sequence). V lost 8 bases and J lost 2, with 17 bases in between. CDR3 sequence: CASGEGGGYTDTQYF. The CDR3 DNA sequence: TGTGCCAGTGGAGAAGGAGGCGGTTACACAGATACGCAGTATTTT.

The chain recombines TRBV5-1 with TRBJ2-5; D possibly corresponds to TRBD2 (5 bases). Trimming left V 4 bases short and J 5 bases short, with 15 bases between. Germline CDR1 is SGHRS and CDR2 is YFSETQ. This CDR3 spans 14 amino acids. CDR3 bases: TGCGCCAGCAGCCAGGACTCGACCGGGGAGACCCAGTACTTC. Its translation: CASSQDSTGETQYF.

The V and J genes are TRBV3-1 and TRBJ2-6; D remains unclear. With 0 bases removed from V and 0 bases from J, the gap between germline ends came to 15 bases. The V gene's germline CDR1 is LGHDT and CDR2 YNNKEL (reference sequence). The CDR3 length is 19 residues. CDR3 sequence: CASSQDWAVPSSGANVLTF. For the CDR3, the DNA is TGTGCCAGCAGCCAAGATTGGGCAGTACCTAGCTCTGGGGCCAACGTCCTGACTTTC.

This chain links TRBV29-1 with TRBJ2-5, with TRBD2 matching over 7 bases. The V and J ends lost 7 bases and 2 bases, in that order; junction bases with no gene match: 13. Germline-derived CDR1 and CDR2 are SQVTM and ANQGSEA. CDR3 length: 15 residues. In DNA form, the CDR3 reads TGCAGCGCTGGGGCAGCGGGACTGGGGCAAGAGACCCAGTACTTC. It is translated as CSAGAAGLGQETQYF.

The chain's CDR3 is CASSLGLAGAYEQYV. CDR3 in DNA: TGTGCCAGCAGCTTGGGGCTAGCGGGGGCCTACGAGCAGTACGTC. The chain links TRBV5-6 to TRBJ2-7, with 10 bases matching TRBD2. V was clipped by 0 bases and J by 2 bases; unmatched bases: 2. From germline, CDR1 is SGHDT and CDR2 YYEEEE. The CDR3 extends over 15 amino acids.

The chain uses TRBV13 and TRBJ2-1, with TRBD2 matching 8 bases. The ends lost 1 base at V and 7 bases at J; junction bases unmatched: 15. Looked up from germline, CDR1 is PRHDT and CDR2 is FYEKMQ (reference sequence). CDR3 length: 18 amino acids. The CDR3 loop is CASSLVGTRTHRGNEQFF. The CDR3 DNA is TGTGCCAGCAGCTTAGTGGGGACTAGGACCCACCGGGGGAATGAGCAGTTCTTC. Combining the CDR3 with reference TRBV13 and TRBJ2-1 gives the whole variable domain AAGVIQSPRHLIKEKRETATLKCYPIPRHDTVYWYQQGPGQDPQFLISFYEKMQSDKGSIPDRFSAQQFSDYHSELNMSSLELGDSALYFCASSLVGTRTHRGNEQFFGPGTRLTVL.

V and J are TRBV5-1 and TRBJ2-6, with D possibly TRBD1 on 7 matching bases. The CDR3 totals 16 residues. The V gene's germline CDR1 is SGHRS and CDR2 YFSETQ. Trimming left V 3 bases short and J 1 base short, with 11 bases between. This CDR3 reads CASSSEGQSGANVLTF. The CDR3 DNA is TGCGCCAGCAGCTCGGAGGGACAGTCTGGGGCCAACGTCCTGACTTTC. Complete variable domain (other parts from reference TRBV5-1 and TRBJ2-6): KAGVTQTPRYLIKTRGQQVTLSCSPISGHRSVSWYQQTPGQGLQFLFEYFSETQRNKGNFPGRFSGRQFSNSRSEMNVSTLELGDSALYLCASSSEGQSGANVLTFGAGSRLTVL.

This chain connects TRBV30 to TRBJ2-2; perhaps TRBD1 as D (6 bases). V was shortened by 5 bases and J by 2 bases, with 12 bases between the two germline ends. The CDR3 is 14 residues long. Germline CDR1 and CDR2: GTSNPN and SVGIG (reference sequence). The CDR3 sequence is CAWFTGYNTGELFF. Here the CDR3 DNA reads TGTGCCTGGTTCACAGGGTACAACACCGGGGAGCTGTTTTTT.

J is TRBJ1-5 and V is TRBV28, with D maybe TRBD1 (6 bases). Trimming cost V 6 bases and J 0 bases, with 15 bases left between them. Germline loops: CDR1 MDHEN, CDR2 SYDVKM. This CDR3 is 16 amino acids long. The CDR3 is CASRIHTGSSNQPQHF. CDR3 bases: TGTGCCAGCAGGATCCACACAGGGAGTAGCAATCAGCCCCAGCATTTT.